This TCR beta chain appears in the sequencing data of a study of blood T cell repertoires in COVID-19. About the research overall: The United States, Italy and Spain provided the acute and convalescent COVID-19 samples. Nucleic acid was either cDNA or gDNA, and it came from T cells, B-cell-depleted T cells, or PBMCs.

Generated by immunoSEQ multiplex PCR, the TCRdb table keeps only in-frame clones and is missing some. Among fewer than 450,000 clones listed, 70% to 90% were seen once. Membership in each cohort depended on participant-reported clinical history. This TCR was sampled from a middle-aged woman with acute COVID-19. Sequenced input: PBMCs or T cells enriched from blood (not recorded which).

CDR3 amino acids: CASSWDRGMVTEAFF. The CDR3 region has the DNA TGCGCCAGCAGCTGGGACAGGGGGATGGTCACTGAAGCTTTCTTT. The V gene is TRBV5-1, the J gene TRBJ1-1; TRBD1 agrees at 11 bases. The CDR3 runs to 15 residues. V lost 3 bases, J lost 4 bases, and 5 bases stayed unmatched. The germline gives CDR1 SGHRS, CDR2 YFSETQ.